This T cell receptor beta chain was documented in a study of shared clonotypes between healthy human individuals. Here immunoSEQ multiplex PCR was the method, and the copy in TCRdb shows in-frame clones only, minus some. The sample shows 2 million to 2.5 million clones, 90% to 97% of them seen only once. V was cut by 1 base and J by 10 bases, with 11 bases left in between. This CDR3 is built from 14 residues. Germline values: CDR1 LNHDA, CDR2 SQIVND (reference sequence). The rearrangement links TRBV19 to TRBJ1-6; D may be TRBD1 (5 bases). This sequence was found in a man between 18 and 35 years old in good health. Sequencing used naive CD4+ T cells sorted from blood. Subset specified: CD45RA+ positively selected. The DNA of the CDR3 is TGTGCCAGTAGTATAGGGCAGGGAGCATCACCCCTCCACTTT. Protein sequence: CASSIGQGASPLHF.